A selection of T cell receptor beta chains follows, all from one sample in a study of monozygotic twins with inflammatory bowel disease. With the 5' RACE reads reprocessed, TCRdb shows one record per CDR3 protein and no DNA. Here the sample table reports 300,000 to 400,000 distinct CDR3 sequences. Sequenced material: blood. The receptors stem from a human donor with ulcerative colitis or Crohn's disease, or a healthy co-twin of an affected twin (not recorded which). The CDR3 runs from the conserved cysteine through the conserved F or W. Fields, in order: V gene, J gene, CDR3 protein.

v_gene: TRBV7-8
j_gene: TRBJ1-1
CDR3aa: CASSLAWKAGAEAFF

v_gene: TRBV15
j_gene: TRBJ2-2
CDR3aa: CATSSTRDTGELFF

v_gene: TRBV5-4
j_gene: TRBJ2-7
CDR3aa: CASSVPDENEQYF

v_gene: TRBV12-3/TRBV12-4
j_gene: TRBJ1-2
CDR3aa: CASIWGEGGYTF

v_gene: TRBV20-1
j_gene: TRBJ2-7
CDR3aa: CSESSPGTYEQYF

v_gene: TRBV11-1
j_gene: TRBJ2-1
CDR3aa: CASSFAGTTNEQFF

v_gene: TRBV27
j_gene: TRBJ1-4
CDR3aa: CASSSGTGGEKLFF

v_gene: TRBV11-3
j_gene: TRBJ2-3
CDR3aa: CASSKSAGDTQYF

v_gene: TRBV2
j_gene: TRBJ1-5
CDR3aa: CASSDYRGPNQPQHF

v_gene: TRBV28
j_gene: TRBJ1-3
CDR3aa: CASIAGGTGNTIYF

v_gene: TRBV11-2
j_gene: TRBJ2-7
CDR3aa: CASSLVASGGPSTYF

v_gene: TRBV7-2
j_gene: TRBJ1-2
CDR3aa: CASSLDLVGGYTF

v_gene: TRBV5-1
j_gene: TRBJ2-6
CDR3aa: CASSYTSGGDSGANVLTF

v_gene: TRBV2
j_gene: TRBJ2-1
CDR3aa: CASSAQKNSYNEQFF

v_gene: TRBV29-1
j_gene: TRBJ1-2
CDR3aa: CSVPFFRDRQAINYGYTF

v_gene: TRBV27
j_gene: TRBJ1-6
CDR3aa: CASSFFLAGYSPLHF

v_gene: TRBV19
j_gene: TRBJ2-2
CDR3aa: CASHGGGTGTGELFF

v_gene: TRBV29-1
j_gene: TRBJ2-7
CDR3aa: CSVGFALAGAGEQYF

v_gene: TRBV5-1
j_gene: TRBJ1-1
CDR3aa: CASSLRDKINTEAFF

v_gene: TRBV6-1
j_gene: TRBJ2-3
CDR3aa: CASRVGQGTDTQYF

v_gene: TRBV27
j_gene: TRBJ2-2
CDR3aa: CASSFGVLAGGTGELFF

v_gene: TRBV5-1
j_gene: TRBJ2-3
CDR3aa: CASSPEGPDTQYF

v_gene: TRBV30
j_gene: TRBJ2-1
CDR3aa: CAWSVRGLRNEQFF

v_gene: TRBV9
j_gene: TRBJ2-3
CDR3aa: CASSVGPGKTDTQYF

v_gene: TRBV5-4
j_gene: TRBJ2-6
CDR3aa: CASSVGQGLSGANVLTF

v_gene: TRBV24-1
j_gene: TRBJ2-1
CDR3aa: CATSDSGSYNEQFF